This is a list of T cell receptor beta chains from one sample in a study of cytomegalovirus exposure and HLA in healthy donors. Only in-frame clones appear in the TCRdb table, and some are missing; sequencing was by immunoSEQ multiplex PCR. The repertoire holds 250,000 to 300,000 clones, with 65% to 90% as singletons. Sample: PBMCs. The receptors come from a woman under 30 in good health and CMV-seronegative. The CDR3 runs from the conserved cysteine through the conserved F or W. A D gene is named only where the DNA matches it firmly. Clone size, where shown, is once, few, many, or a class for clones that have expanded.

v_call: TRBV27; d_call: -; clone_size: -; j_call: TRBJ1-4; cdr3_nt: TGTGCCAGCAGTTCCCGTCAGGGGATACCTAATGAAAAACTGTTTTTT; cdr3_aa: CASSSRQGIPNEKLFF
v_call: TRBV4-1; d_call: -; clone_size: -; j_call: TRBJ1-2; cdr3_nt: TGCGCCAGCAGCTACATCCAGGGTTTGGGGGGCTACACCTTC; cdr3_aa: CASSYIQGLGGYTF
v_call: TRBV2; d_call: -; clone_size: -; j_call: TRBJ2-7; cdr3_nt: TGTGCCAGCAGTGAGAGGACTGCGAGCTCCTACGAGCAGTACTTC; cdr3_aa: CASSERTASSYEQYF
v_call: TRBV19; d_call: -; clone_size: -; j_call: TRBJ1-2; cdr3_nt: TGTGCCAGTACCTCGAGACAGGTCTATGGCTACACCTTC; cdr3_aa: CASTSRQVYGYTF
v_call: TRBV29-1; d_call: -; clone_size: -; j_call: TRBJ2-7; cdr3_nt: TGCAGCGTTGTTGGCGGGCAGAGCTCCTACGAGCAGTACTTC; cdr3_aa: CSVVGGQSSYEQYF
v_call: TRBV7-9; d_call: -; clone_size: -; j_call: TRBJ1-5; cdr3_nt: TGTGCCAGCAGCGTATCCGGGGTCAATCAGCCCCAGCATTTT; cdr3_aa: CASSVSGVNQPQHF
v_call: TRBV29-1; d_call: -; clone_size: once; j_call: TRBJ2-3; cdr3_nt: TGCAGCGTTGAAAATGGGGAGACAGATACGCAGTATTTT; cdr3_aa: CSVENGETDTQYF
v_call: TRBV13; d_call: TRBD1; clone_size: -; j_call: TRBJ2-7; cdr3_nt: TGTGCCAGCAGAGAGACAGGGCACACCTACGAGCAGTACTTC; cdr3_aa: CASRETGHTYEQYF
v_call: TRBV10-3; d_call: -; clone_size: -; j_call: TRBJ1-3; cdr3_nt: TGTGCCATCAGTGGAACAGGGTTTCTCGGAAACACCATATATTTT; cdr3_aa: CAISGTGFLGNTIYF
v_call: TRBV4-2; d_call: TRBD2; clone_size: once; j_call: TRBJ2-1; cdr3_nt: TGTGCCAGCAGCCTCCCTCGGCTAGCGGGAGGGACTCGGGGGAATGAGCAGTTCTTC; cdr3_aa: CASSLPRLAGGTRGNEQFF
v_call: TRBV5-1; d_call: TRBD2; clone_size: -; j_call: TRBJ2-3; cdr3_nt: TGCGCCAGCAGCTTGGAACTAGCGGTAGATACGCAGTATTTT; cdr3_aa: CASSLELAVDTQYF
v_call: TRBV2; d_call: TRBD2; clone_size: -; j_call: TRBJ2-1; cdr3_nt: TGTGCCAGCGTTACCCTAGCGGGAGGGTACAATGAGCAGTTCTTC; cdr3_aa: CASVTLAGGYNEQFF
v_call: TRBV5-1; d_call: TRBD2; clone_size: -; j_call: TRBJ2-3; cdr3_nt: TGCGCCAGCAGCTCGGGACTAGTAGCGTCGGATACGCAGTATTTT; cdr3_aa: CASSSGLVASDTQYF
v_call: TRBV7-2; d_call: -; clone_size: -; j_call: TRBJ2-7; cdr3_nt: TGTGCCAGCAGCTTGACAGGTTACGAGCAGTACTTC; cdr3_aa: CASSLTGYEQYF
v_call: TRBV7-8; d_call: -; clone_size: -; j_call: TRBJ2-7; cdr3_nt: TGTGCCAGCAGCAACCCAGGGTCGGTAACCTACGAGCAGTACTTC; cdr3_aa: CASSNPGSVTYEQYF